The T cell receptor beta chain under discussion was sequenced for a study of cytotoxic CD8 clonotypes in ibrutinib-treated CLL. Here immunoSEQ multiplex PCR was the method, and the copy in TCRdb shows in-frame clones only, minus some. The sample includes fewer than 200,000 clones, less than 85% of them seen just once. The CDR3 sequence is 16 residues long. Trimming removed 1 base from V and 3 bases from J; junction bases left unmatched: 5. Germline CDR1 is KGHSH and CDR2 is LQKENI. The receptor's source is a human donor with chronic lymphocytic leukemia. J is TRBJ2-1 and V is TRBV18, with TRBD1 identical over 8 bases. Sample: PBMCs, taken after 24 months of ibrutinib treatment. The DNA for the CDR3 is TGTGCCAGCTCACCACGACAGGGGCGATTCTACAATGAGCAGTTCTTC. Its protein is CASSPRQGRFYNEQFF.